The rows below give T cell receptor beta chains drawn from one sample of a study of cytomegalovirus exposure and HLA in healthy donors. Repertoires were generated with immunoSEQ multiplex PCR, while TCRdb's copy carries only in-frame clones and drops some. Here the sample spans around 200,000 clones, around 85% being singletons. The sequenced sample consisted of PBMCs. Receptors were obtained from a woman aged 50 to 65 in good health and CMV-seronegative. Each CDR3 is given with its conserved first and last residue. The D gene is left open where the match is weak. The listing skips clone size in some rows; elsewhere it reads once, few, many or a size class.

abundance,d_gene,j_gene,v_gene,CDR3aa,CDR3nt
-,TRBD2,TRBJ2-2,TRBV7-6,CASSGSGGRTGELFF,TGTGCCAGCAGCGGTAGCGGGGGGAGGACCGGGGAGCTGTTTTTT
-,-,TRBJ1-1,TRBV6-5,CASGRVPWTEAFF,TGTGCCAGCGGGAGGGTCCCGTGGACTGAAGCTTTCTTT
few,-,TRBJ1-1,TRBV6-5,CASSVLSTEAFF,TGTGCCAGCAGTGTTCTGAGTACTGAAGCTTTCTTT
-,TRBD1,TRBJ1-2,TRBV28,CASSQPRTGGYGYTF,TGTGCCAGCAGCCAGCCTAGGACAGGGGGCTACGGCTACACCTTC
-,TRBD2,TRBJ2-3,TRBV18,CASSPGTSGNTDTQYF,TGTGCCAGCTCCCCCGGGACTAGCGGTAACACAGATACGCAGTATTTT
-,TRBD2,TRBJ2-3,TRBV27,CASVASGDSTDTQYF,TGTGCCAGCGTGGCTAGCGGGGATAGCACAGATACGCAGTATTTT
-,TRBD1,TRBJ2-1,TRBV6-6,CASSPGQGSGEQFF,TGTGCCAGCAGCCCCGGACAGGGTTCGGGTGAGCAGTTCTTC
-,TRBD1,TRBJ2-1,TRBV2,CASSEFWAGQGNNEQFF,TGTGCCAGCAGTGAATTTTGGGCGGGACAGGGTAACAATGAGCAGTTCTTC
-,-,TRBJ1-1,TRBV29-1,CSVEDPTDTAGAFF,TGCAGCGTTGAAGACCCGACCGACACCGCTGGGGCTTTCTTT
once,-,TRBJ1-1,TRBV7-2,CASSPDRLSDTEAFF,TGTGCCAGCAGCCCAGACAGGCTTTCCGACACTGAAGCTTTCTTT
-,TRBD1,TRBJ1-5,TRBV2,CASSNRGNRDQPQHF,TGTGCCAGCAGCAACAGGGGGAACAGGGATCAGCCCCAGCATTTT
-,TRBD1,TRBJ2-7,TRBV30,CAWSSGTGVYEQYF,TGTGCCTGGAGCTCCGGGACAGGGGTGTACGAGCAGTACTTC
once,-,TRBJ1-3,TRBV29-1,CSVGQGNTIYF,TGCAGCGTTGGACAGGGAAACACCATATATTTT
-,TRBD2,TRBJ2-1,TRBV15,CATSKGLAENEQFF,TGTGCCACCAGCAAGGGACTAGCGGAGAATGAGCAGTTCTTC
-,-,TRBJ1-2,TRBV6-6,CASSSVGGHYGYTF,TGTGCCAGCAGTTCGGTGGGGGGACACTATGGCTACACCTTC
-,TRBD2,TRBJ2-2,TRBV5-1,CASSPKTPGGTPLAGELFF,TGCGCCAGCAGCCCCAAGACCCCGGGGGGAACTCCACTAGCCGGGGAGCTGTTTTTT
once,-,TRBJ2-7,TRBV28,CATQPRDGIGYEQYF,TGTGCCACCCAACCGAGGGATGGGATCGGCTACGAGCAGTACTTC
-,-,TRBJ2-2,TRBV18,CASSELADNTGELFF,TGTGCCAGCTCGGAACTAGCAGATAACACCGGGGAGCTGTTTTTT
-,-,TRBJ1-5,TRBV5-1,CASSLTGSGNQPQHF,TGCGCCAGCAGCTTGACGGGGAGTGGCAATCAGCCCCAGCATTTT
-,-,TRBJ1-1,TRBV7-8,CASSSLDLRTEAFF,TGTGCCAGCAGCTCGCTGGATTTGAGGACTGAAGCTTTCTTT
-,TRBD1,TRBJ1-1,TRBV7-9,CASSQNRGKAFF,TGTGCCAGCAGCCAGAACAGGGGCAAAGCTTTCTTT
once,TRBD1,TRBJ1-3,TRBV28,CASRSGTGAFKAIYF,TGTGCCAGCAGGTCCGGGACAGGGGCATTTAAGGCCATATATTTT
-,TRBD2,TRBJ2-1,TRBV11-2,CASSLGGLAGGEQFF,TGTGCCAGCAGCTTAGGGGGACTAGCGGGAGGTGAGCAGTTCTTC
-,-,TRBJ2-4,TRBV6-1,CASSANRGSKNIQYF,TGTGCCAGCAGTGCTAATAGGGGTTCCAAAAACATTCAGTACTTC
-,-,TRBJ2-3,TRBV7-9,CASSLGQSYTDTQYF,TGTGCCAGCAGCCTAGGACAGTCCTACACAGATACGCAGTATTTT
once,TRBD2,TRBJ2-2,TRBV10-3,CAISDPDLAGGIGELFF,TGTGCCATCAGTGACCCCGACCTAGCGGGAGGGATCGGGGAGCTGTTTTTT
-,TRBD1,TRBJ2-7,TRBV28,CASSLDRDREQYF,TGTGCCAGCAGTTTAGACAGGGATCGCGAGCAGTACTTC
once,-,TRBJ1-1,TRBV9,CASSVVEGPNTEAFF,TGTGCCAGCAGCGTAGTGGAGGGACCCAACACTGAAGCTTTCTTT
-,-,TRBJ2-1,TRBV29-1,CSVRRDSSYNEQFF,TGCAGCGTCAGGCGGGATAGCTCCTACAATGAGCAGTTCTTC
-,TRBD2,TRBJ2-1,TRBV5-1,CVSSLIPSGNTYNEQFF,TGCGTCAGCAGCTTGATACCTAGCGGTAATACGTACAATGAGCAGTTCTTC
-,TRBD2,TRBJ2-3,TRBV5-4,CASSAPSGRASDTQYF,TGTGCCAGCAGCGCCCCCAGCGGGAGGGCCTCAGATACGCAGTATTTT
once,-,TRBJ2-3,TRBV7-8,CASSLGYPRETRETDTQYF,TGTGCCAGCAGCTTAGGTTATCCGAGAGAAACCAGGGAAACAGATACGCAGTATTTT
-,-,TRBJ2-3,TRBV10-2,CASPPVRGKGTDTQYF,TGCGCCAGCCCCCCCGTTAGGGGCAAGGGCACAGATACGCAGTATTTT
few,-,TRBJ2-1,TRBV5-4,CASSFPRSGSSYNEQFF,TGTGCCAGCAGCTTCCCCAGGAGCGGCAGCTCCTACAATGAGCAGTTCTTC
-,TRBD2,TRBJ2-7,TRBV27,CASSRGTSFDSYEQYF,TGTGCCAGCAGCCGCGGGACTAGCTTTGACTCCTACGAGCAGTACTTC
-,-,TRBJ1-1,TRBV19,CASSREASRVAEAFF,TGTGCCAGTAGTCGGGAGGCCTCCCGCGTGGCTGAAGCTTTCTTT
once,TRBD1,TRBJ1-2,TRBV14,CASSLRQGAPYGYTF,TGTGCCAGCAGCCTTAGACAGGGGGCCCCCTATGGCTACACCTTC
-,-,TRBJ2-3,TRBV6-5,CASRRVGLSTDTQYF,TGTGCCAGCAGGAGGGTGGGCCTTAGCACAGATACGCAGTATTTT
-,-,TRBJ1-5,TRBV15,CATSQGRRGSGQPQHF,TGTGCCACCAGCCAAGGCCGCAGGGGCTCGGGGCAGCCCCAGCATTTT
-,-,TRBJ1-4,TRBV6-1,CASNRVATNEKLFF,TGTGCCAGCAACAGGGTCGCAACTAATGAAAAACTGTTTTTT
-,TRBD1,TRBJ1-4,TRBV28,CASSSEAGGAANEKLFF,TGTGCCAGCAGTTCCGAGGCAGGGGGCGCAGCTAATGAAAAACTGTTTTTT
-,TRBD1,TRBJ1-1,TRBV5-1,CASSVTRGKDTEAFF,TGCGCCAGCAGCGTAACCAGGGGGAAGGACACTGAAGCTTTCTTT
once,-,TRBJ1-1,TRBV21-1,CASSKASSRDWNTEAFF,TGTGCCAGCAGCAAAGCTTCCTCGAGAGATTGGAACACTGAAGCTTTCTTT
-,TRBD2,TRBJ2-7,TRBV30,CALTSGRTYEQYF,TGTGCCTTGACTAGCGGGAGAACCTACGAGCAGTACTTC
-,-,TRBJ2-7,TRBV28,CASRKSLAEQYF,TGTGCCAGCAGGAAGTCGCTAGCTGAGCAGTACTTC
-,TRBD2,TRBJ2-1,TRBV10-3,CAIRTSGSDNEQFF,TGTGCCATACGAACTAGCGGGTCAGACAATGAGCAGTTCTTC
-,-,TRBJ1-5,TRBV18,CASSPTGNQPQHF,TGTGCCAGCTCACCAACAGGCAATCAGCCCCAGCATTTT
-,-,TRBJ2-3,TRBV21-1,CAKSGVAGDTQYF,TGTGCCAAATCAGGGGTAGCGGGAGATACGCAGTATTTT
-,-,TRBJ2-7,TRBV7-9,CASSLSGTNYEQYF,TGTGCCAGCAGCCTCTCCGGGACAAACTACGAGCAGTACTTC
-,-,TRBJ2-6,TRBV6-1,CASSGGGTGANVLTF,TGTGCCAGCAGTGGTGGGGGGACTGGGGCCAACGTCCTGACTTTC
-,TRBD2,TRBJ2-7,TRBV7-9,CSSSPLGSSGSSSYEQYF,TGTTCCAGCAGCCCCCTTGGCTCTAGCGGGAGCTCATCCTACGAGCAGTACTTC
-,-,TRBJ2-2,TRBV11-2,CASSQTLTLALNTGELFF,TGTGCCAGCAGCCAAACGCTTACACTAGCCCTTAACACCGGGGAGCTGTTTTTT
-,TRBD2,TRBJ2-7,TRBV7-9,CSSRLAGGSYEQYF,TGTTCCAGCAGATTAGCGGGAGGGAGCTACGAGCAGTACTTC
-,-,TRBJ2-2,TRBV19,CASSIRGRTGELFF,TGTGCCAGTAGTATCAGAGGGAGAACCGGGGAGCTGTTTTTT
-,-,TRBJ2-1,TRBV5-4,CASSPSGSRVDEQFF,TGTGCCAGCAGCCCTTCCGGGTCCAGGGTCGATGAGCAGTTCTTC
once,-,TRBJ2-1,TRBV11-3,CASSLSGLGNEQFF,TGTGCCAGCAGCTTAAGCGGGCTTGGGAATGAGCAGTTCTTC
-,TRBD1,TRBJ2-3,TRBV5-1,CASSPGQGTDTQYF,TGCGCCAGCAGCCCGGGACAGGGCACAGATACGCAGTATTTT
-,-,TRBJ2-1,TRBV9,CASSAPGDNEQFF,TGTGCCAGCAGCGCCCCCGGGGACAATGAGCAGTTCTTC
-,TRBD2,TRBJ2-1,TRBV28,CASSLGAPSGRFF,TGTGCCAGCAGTTTAGGGGCCCCTAGCGGGCGGTTCTTC